Below, one TCR beta chain is given with its context. Its antigen is not identified. This sample is part of a study of OX40 agonist ivuxolimab in advanced cancers. Study as a whole: Three patients, one with hepatocellular carcinoma and two with cutaneous melanoma, achieved partial responses.

Study-wide results and caveats: Individuals who were partial responders at 0.1-3.0 mg/kg had clonal expansion that ranked among the lowest. Averaged across samples, CD8+ T cells carried more expanded clones than CD4+ did.

Libraries were prepared by immunoSEQ multiplex PCR; TCRdb keeps only in-frame clonotypes and omits some of them. The profile shows about 98,000 clones, around nine tenths of them singletons. Per germline, CDR1 SGDLS and CDR2 YYNGEE. The V and J ends lost 3 bases and 8 bases respectively, with 17 bases between them. The CDR3 is 15 amino acids. This rearrangement joins TRBV9 to TRBJ2-2; the D gene could be TRBD1 or TRBD2 (5 bases each). This TCR was recovered from an adult with an advanced solid tumor such as melanoma, head and neck, liver or kidney cancer. The input for sequencing was CD4+ or CD8+ T cells sorted from blood, taken in a trial of the OX40 agonist ivuxolimab. CDR3 residues: CASSAGAMFWGELFF. In DNA, the CDR3 is TGTGCCAGCAGCGCCGGGGCCATGTTTTGGGGGGAGCTGTTTTTT.